This T cell receptor (beta chain) was observed in a study of CD8 T cells in ankylosing spondylitis. This clonotype has a count of ten or more. What it recognizes is unknown. With molecular barcodes, quantitative 5'-RACE was used to make the TCR beta libraries. TCRdb recomputed calls from the 5' RACE reads with MiXCR, one row per CDR3 protein. The data show around 280,000 distinct CDR3 sequences, around 18% seen once. Regarding the study as a whole: The authors found the disease-linked clones to be CD8+ and relatively rare in peripheral blood. There was reportedly significant enrichment of clones that were disease-linked in matched ankylosing spondylitis synovial fluid. Existing reports had already noted some motif variants in reactive arthritis synovial fluid and blood.

Germline V gives CDR1 DFQATT, CDR2 SNEGSKA (reference sequence). This CDR3 has 14 amino acids. With 3 bases removed from V and 3 bases from J, the gap between germline ends came to 14 bases. This TCR came from a male donor with ankylosing spondylitis or in good health (not recorded which). V gene TRBV20-1 combines with J gene TRBJ1-1; a possible D gene is TRBD1 (6 bases). Sequencing was done on a sample of blood, either unsorted or a sorted T cell fraction (not recorded which). CDR3 region: CSASDDRTHTEAFF. The CDR3 DNA reads TGCAGTGCTAGTGACGACAGGACCCACACTGAAGCTTTCTTT.